This T cell receptor beta chain was found in a study of blood T cell repertoires in COVID-19 (dated by TCRdb to 2018 to 2020). In terms of the full investigation: Samples covering the acute and convalescent phases of COVID-19 were provided by collaborators in the United States, Italy and Spain. Where available, HLA class I and class II types were taken from metadata supplied by the sample provider and were not determined by assay-based typing. The material from the prospective study consisted of cDNA or gDNA derived from T cells, B-cell-depleted T cells, or PBMCs. Samples were obtained from the ongoing ImmuneRACE study (first 160 participants) and from over a thousand subjects provided by 6 global collaborators. Nearly every sample came with metadata listing a de-identified subject ID, COVID-19 status, age in years and sex. Deeply sampled blood TCRbeta repertoires from subjects exposed to, actively infected with, or recovered from COVID-19 were included in the dataset. A freely available public database, intended as a resource for researchers studying the immune response to SARS-CoV-2, is where the repertoires were released.

Points the paper makes about the study in general: How much clinical and demographic metadata was included differed by source and by participant, and the metadata was provided uncurated.

About this clone itself: Its specific antigen is unknown. The sample holds no much larger clone one base away, and base qualities are not on file.

The immunoSEQ Assay, a bias-controlled multiplex PCR, was used to amplify TCRbeta CDR3 regions from genomic DNA. The original pipeline was this. Within the assay, amplification of reference gene primers was used to estimate how many nucleated cells each sample contained. Sequence reads were collapsed and filtered to measure the absolute abundance of every unique TCRbeta CDR3 rearrangement. For each sample, productive Simpson clonality was calculated as the square root of Simpson's diversity index over productive rearrangements. TCRdb took this table from immuneACCESS and kept in-frame rearrangements with V and J called. Such tables lack part of the clones; where checked against another copy, unresolved V genes explain under half of the gap, and the rest is unexplained. V and J calls and clone size are those listed in that table; D and trimming were worked out from the DNA. Present in this sample are 150,000 to 250,000 clones, 94% of which were seen just once. The top ten clonotypes cover approximately 0.69% of the sample.

One collaborating source in Seattle enrolled patients while the patients were actively infected and followed the patients over time throughout the course of disease. Each collaborating institution followed its own protocols to collect whole blood in K2EDTA tubes. For TCRbeta analysis, collaborators shipped samples as frozen whole blood, isolated PBMCs, or DNA extracted from either of those sample types. From the cysteine through the phenylalanine, the CDR3 covers 16 amino acids. Just the 48-base CDR3 DNA is kept, in frame starting at base 1. Reading the germline V gene gives CDR1 SGHRS and CDR2 YFSETQ. V and J are trimmed by 5 bases and 2 bases, and the gene matches miss 7 bases of the junction.

The chain couples TRBV5-1 to TRBJ2-5, with TRBD2 identical over 12 junction bases. The sequenced material came from peripheral blood. This clonotype was sampled from a man between 25 and 39 years old with COVID-19, enrolled during active disease. Read as DNA, the sequence is TGCGCCAGCAGACCCACTAGCGGGGGGTTTCAAGAGACCCAGTACTTC. Protein translation: CASRPTSGGFQETQYF.